These 19 T cell receptor beta chains were all obtained from the same sample, sequenced in a study of Ad26.COV2.S vaccination and SARS-CoV-2 variants. Clones were sequenced by immunoSEQ multiplex PCR, and TCRdb holds only the in-frame ones, with some missing. The data contain over 350,000 clones, 70% to 90% of them singletons. Described treatment: 19 received Ad26.COV2.S at low or high dose, single or two shots; 5 received placebo; per-sample allocation not given. Material that was analyzed had been drawn on day 63 after the first vaccine or placebo injection. Specimen: peripheral blood, collected in a trial of Ad26.COV2.S vaccine versus placebo. These receptors all stem from a person aged 18-65 years who received the Ad26.COV2.S COVID-19 vaccine or a placebo.

V gene TRBV7-9 combines with J gene TRBJ1-5; 7 nucleotides match TRBD1. This CDR3 region has 14 residues. Germline CDR1 SEHNR, CDR2 FQNEAQ (reference sequence). J gave up 3 bases and V 5 bases, and 4 bases lay outside the gene matches. This CDR3 is CASSRQGPNQPQHF. The CDR3 coding sequence is TGTGCCAGCAGCCGACAGGGTCCCAATCAGCCCCAGCATTTT.

CDR3 DNA: TGTGCCAGCAGTTTAAGGGCAGGGAGCACAGATACGCAGTATTTT. It yields the protein CASSLRAGSTDTQYF. This sequence joins TRBV27 and TRBJ2-3, with D possibly being TRBD1 (5 bases). V dropped 2 bases and J dropped 0 bases, with 9 bases sitting between them. CDR3 length: 15 amino acids. The germline CDR1 and CDR2 sequences are MNHEY and SMNVEV (reference sequence).

CDR3 in amino acids: CAWSPGEKLFF. The CDR3 nucleotides read TGTGCCTGGAGTCCCGGTGAAAAACTGTTTTTT. The rearrangement links TRBV30 to TRBJ1-4; D is ambiguous. Looked up from germline, CDR1 is GTSNPN and CDR2 is SVGIG (reference sequence). The CDR3 spans 11 residues. V was shortened by 2 bases and J by 7 bases, with 5 bases between the two germline ends.

The chain recombines TRBV5-4 with TRBJ2-1; D gene uncertain. Germline CDR1 reads SGHNT; CDR2 reads YYREEE (reference sequence). Trimming stripped 5 bases from V and 5 bases from J, with 11 bases between. The CDR3 is 13 residues long. CDR3 region: CASSSGPDNEQFF. The CDR3 DNA follows: TGTGCCAGCAGTTCCGGACCCGACAATGAGCAGTTCTTC.

The genes are TRBV7-9 and TRBJ2-5; TRBD2 matches 7 bases. There are 16 residues in the CDR3. Germline CDR1 is SEHNR and CDR2 is FQNEAQ (reference sequence). V was clipped by 1 base and J by 5 bases; unmatched bases: 10. CDR3 DNA sequence: TGTGCCAGCAGCTTAGTTGGCGGGGGATCCAAGGAGACCCAGTACTTC. It codes for CASSLVGGGSKETQYF.

The sample holds one count of this clone. This chain connects TRBV7-9 to TRBJ1-1; 7 bases are shared with TRBD1. Germline trimming cut 1 base from V and 4 bases from J; bases unmatched to any gene: 6. Germline V CDR1 and CDR2: SEHNR, FQNEAQ (reference sequence). CDR3 length: 15 residues. This CDR3 reads CASSLGEGAVTEAFF. The CDR3 coding sequence is TGTGCCAGCAGCTTAGGCGAGGGGGCGGTCACTGAAGCTTTCTTT.

The gene calls are TRBV5-4 and TRBJ2-5; D possibly corresponds to TRBD2 (6 bases). The CDR3 sequence is 16 residues long. Germline lookup yields CDR1 SGHNT and CDR2 YYREEE (reference sequence). Trimming removed 2 bases at V and 3 bases at J, with 17 bases between. CDR3 DNA sequence: TGTGCCAGCAGCTTCCGTCCCTTAGGCGGGGAAGAGACCCAGTACTTC. The encoded protein is CASSFRPLGGEETQYF.

This sequence joins TRBV3-1 (or the pseudogene TRBV3-2) and TRBJ2-1; no firm D call. CDR1 is LGHDT and CDR2 is YNNKEL in the germline V gene (reference sequence). Trimming removed 1 base from V and 10 bases from J, with 14 bases in between. CDR3 length equals 14 residues. CDR3 coding DNA: TGTGCCAGCAGCCAAGGGTATGTGACCCCCGAGCAGTTCTTC. As protein: CASSQGYVTPEQFF.

This chain joins TRBV5-1 and TRBJ1-1, with D possibly TRBD1 on 5 matching bases. The CDR3 is 14 residues long. V lost 3 bases, J lost 4 bases, and 13 bases lay in between. In germline, CDR1 is SGHRS, CDR2 YFSETQ. Written as DNA, the CDR3 is TGCGCCAGCAGCTATAGGACAATTGGCACTGAAGCTTTCTTT. Protein sequence: CASSYRTIGTEAFF. The full variable domain, in which reference TRBV5-1 and TRBJ1-1 provide the parts outside the CDR3, is KAGVTQTPRYLIKTRGQQVTLSCSPISGHRSVSWYQQTPGQGLQFLFEYFSETQRNKGNFPGRFSGRQFSNSRSEMNVSTLELGDSALYLCASSYRTIGTEAFFGQGTRLTVV.

The genes are TRBV5-1 and TRBJ1-2; weak D call: TRBD1 (6 bases). Germline V gene data show CDR1 as SGHRS and CDR2 as YFSETQ. The ends were cut back, 0 bases at V and 9 bases at J, with 12 bases in the middle. The CDR3 consists of 13 residues. The CDR3 region is CASSLAGAGSYTF. The CDR3, as DNA: TGCGCCAGCAGCTTGGCGGGGGCGGGAAGCTACACCTTC. Drawing the rest from reference TRBV5-1 and TRBJ1-2, the complete variable domain is KAGVTQTPRYLIKTRGQQVTLSCSPISGHRSVSWYQQTPGQGLQFLFEYFSETQRNKGNFPGRFSGRQFSNSRSEMNVSTLELGDSALYLCASSLAGAGSYTFGSGTRLTVV.

The chain uses TRBV4-3 and TRBJ2-3; 8 bases fit TRBD2. With V trimmed by 0 bases and J by 2 bases, 7 bases remained unmatched. The length of the CDR3 is 17 residues. Germline lookup yields CDR1 LGHNA and CDR2 YSLEER. The CDR3 protein is CASSQDIPGGATDTQYF. CDR3 bases: TGCGCCAGCAGCCAAGATATCCCGGGAGGGGCCACAGATACGCAGTATTTT.

The chain links TRBV2 to TRBJ1-4; tentatively, D is TRBD1 (5 bases). The germline V gene encodes CDR1 SNHLY and CDR2 FYNNEI. This CDR3 has 16 residues. Trimming took off 0 bases at V and 0 bases at J, with 8 bases between the two ends. The CDR3 DNA reads as TGTGCCAGCAGTGAAGCCGGGGGTGCAACTAATGAAAAACTGTTTTTT. The encoded protein is CASSEAGGATNEKLFF. Using reference TRBV2 and TRBJ1-4 for the parts outside the CDR3, the full variable domain is EPEVTQTPSHQVTQMGQEVILRCVPISNHLYFYWYRQILGQKVEFLVSFYNNEISEKSEIFDDQFSVERPDGSNFTLKIRSTKLEDSAMYFCASSEAGGATNEKLFFGSGTQLSVL.

This chain uses TRBV7-2 with TRBJ1-5, with TRBD1 matching 8 bases. Losses at the gene ends were 4 bases for V and 7 bases for J; bases not matched to a gene: 6. The CDR3 spans 14 residues. Per the germline V gene, CDR1 is SGHTA and CDR2 is FQGNSA. The CDR3 bases are TGTGCCAGCAGCTCTGGACAGGGAGGACAGCCCCAGCATTTT. Translating it yields CASSSGQGGQPQHF.

Points on this clone: Mismatch with germline at one junction end may stem from a read error. This sequence joins TRBV6-5 and TRBJ1-2, with D uncertain. The CDR3 loop spans 16 amino acids. Germline lookup yields CDR1 MNHEY and CDR2 SVGAGI. The CDR3 bases are TGTGCCAGCAGTTCGCGACAAGATACGACTAAGTATGGCTACACCTTC. It encodes CASSSRQDTTKYGYTF.

The chain recombines TRBV7-2 with TRBJ2-5, with 10 nucleotides matching TRBD2. CDR1 and CDR2 (germline): SGHTA, FQGNSA. The CDR3 is made up of 16 amino acids. Trimming took 3 bases from V and 5 from J; bases not matched to a gene: 9. CDR3 sequence (DNA): TGTGCCAGCAGCTTGGAAATAGCGGGGGGTTTGGAGACCCAGTACTTC. It translates to CASSLEIAGGLETQYF.

V usage is TRBV14 and J usage is TRBJ2-1, with TRBD2 matching 8 bases. Germline-derived CDR1 and CDR2 are SGHDN and FVKESK. This CDR3 is 14 amino acids long. V shed 0 bases, J shed 8 bases, and the junction held 3 bases outside the gene matches. The CDR3 nucleotides read TGTGCCAGCAGCCAAGAACCCGGGGGGGATGAGCAGTTCTTC. Amino acids: CASSQEPGGDEQFF.

The chain employs TRBV5-1 and TRBJ2-1; a weak D match, TRBD1 (5 bases). This CDR3 comprises 16 residues. Trimming removed 4 bases from V and 9 bases from J, with 23 bases in between. CDR1 SGHRS and CDR2 YFSETQ come from the germline V gene. The CDR3 nucleotides are TGCGCCAGCAGCCCAGACAGTTTCCTAGGATATGTTGAGCAGTTCTTC. It is translated as CASSPDSFLGYVEQFF.

As for this clone: The same CDR3 arises from other DNA sequences in this sample as well. The CDR3 nucleotides are TGTGCCAGCAGCTTAGGGCAGAATAACTATGGCTACACCTTC. Translated, it gives CASSLGQNNYGYTF. J is TRBJ1-2 and V is TRBV7-2; D unresolved. The V and J ends lost 1 base and 1 base respectively, with 7 bases between them. Germline V CDR1 and CDR2: SGHTA, FQGNSA. The CDR3 totals 14 residues.

The chain links TRBV19 to TRBJ1-1; unclear D gene. CDR1 is LNHDA and CDR2 is SQIVND in the germline V gene (reference sequence). V lost 3 bases, J lost 2 bases, and 16 bases lay in between. CDR3 length: 16 residues. CDR3 protein: CASSISVAGTNTEAFF. The CDR3 DNA reads TGTGCCAGTAGTATTTCGGTGGCAGGCACCAACACTGAAGCTTTCTTT.